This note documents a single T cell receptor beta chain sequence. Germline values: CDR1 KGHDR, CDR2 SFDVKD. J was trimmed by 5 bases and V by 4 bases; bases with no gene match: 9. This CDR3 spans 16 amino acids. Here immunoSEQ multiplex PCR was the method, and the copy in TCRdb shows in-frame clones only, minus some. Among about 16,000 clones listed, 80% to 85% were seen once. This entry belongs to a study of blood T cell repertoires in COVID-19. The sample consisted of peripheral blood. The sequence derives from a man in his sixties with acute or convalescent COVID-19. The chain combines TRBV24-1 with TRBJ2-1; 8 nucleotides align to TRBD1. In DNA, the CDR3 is TGTGCCACCAGTGAACGAACAGGGGGAAAGAACAATGAGCAGTTCTTC. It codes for CATSERTGGKNNEQFF.